This T cell receptor (beta chain) derives from a study of post-analysis software for immune sequencing data. On this clonotype: What it recognizes is unknown.

Per germline, CDR1 MNHEY and CDR2 SMNVEV (reference sequence). This CDR3 is 15 amino acids long. Unique molecular identifiers featured in each of the TCR beta cDNA libraries. With about 0.95 to 11 million T cells as the source, some 510,000 cDNA molecules resulted. TCRdb analysed the PCR reads with MiXCR anew, one entry per CDR3 protein. The data hold about 820,000 distinct CDR3 sequences, with approximately 53% observed a single time. Study conclusions and caveats: Compared with controls, patients showed significantly lower normalized Chao1 diversity. F measure clustering grouped samples strongly by preparation batch. There were five TRBV segments more frequent in patients than controls, and TRBV5-6, TRBV5-1 and TRBV20-1 were among them.

The chain recombines TRBV27 with TRBJ2-4, with D tentatively TRBD1 or TRBD2 (6 bases each). The DNA end favors TRBJ2-7, so the J call may be wrong. The clonotype was recovered from a girl under 18 with multiple sclerosis. The sequencing sample was made of blood. The CDR3 loop reads CASSLARGTSYEQYF. The CDR3 DNA reads as TGTGCCAGCAGTTTAGCCCGGGGGACATCATACGAGCAGTACTTC.